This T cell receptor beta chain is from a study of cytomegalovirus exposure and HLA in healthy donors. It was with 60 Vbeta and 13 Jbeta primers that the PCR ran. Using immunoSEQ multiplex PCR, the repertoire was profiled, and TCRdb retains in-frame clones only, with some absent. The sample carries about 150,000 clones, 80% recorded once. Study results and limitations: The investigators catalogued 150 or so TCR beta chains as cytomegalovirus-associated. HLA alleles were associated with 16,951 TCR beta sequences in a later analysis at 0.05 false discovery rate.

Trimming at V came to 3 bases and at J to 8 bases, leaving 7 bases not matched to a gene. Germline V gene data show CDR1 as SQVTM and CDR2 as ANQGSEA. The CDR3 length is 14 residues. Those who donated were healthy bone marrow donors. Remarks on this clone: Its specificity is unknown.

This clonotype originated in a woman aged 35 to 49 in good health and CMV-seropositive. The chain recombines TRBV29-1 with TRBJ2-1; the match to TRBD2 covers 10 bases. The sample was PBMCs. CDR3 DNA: TGCAGCGTTGATCTAGCGGGAGCGACATATGAGCAGTTCTTC. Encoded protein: CSVDLAGATYEQFF.